This T cell receptor beta chain appears in the sequencing data of a study of blood T cell repertoires in COVID-19. About the study: Sites across the United States, Italy and Spain contributed samples from acute and convalescent COVID-19.

Clones were sequenced by immunoSEQ multiplex PCR, and TCRdb holds only the in-frame ones, with some missing. This table has about 250,000 clones, around 88% appearing once. The TCR originated in a woman in her twenties or thirties with COVID-19, enrolled during active disease. Sequenced sample: peripheral blood.

The CDR3 DNA reads as TGTGCCAGCAGCGCAACTAGCGGGAGAACAGATACGCAGTATTTT. It translates to CASSATSGRTDTQYF. The J gene is TRBJ2-3, the V gene TRBV5-4, with 11 bases identical to TRBD2. Germline lookup yields CDR1 SGHNT and CDR2 YYREEE (reference sequence). V lost 4 bases, J lost 3 bases, and 4 bases stayed unmatched. The CDR3 has 15 residues.